Listed here are 3 T cell receptor beta chains from one sample, sequenced in a study of blood T cells in healthy people across ages. Next came a second PCR, run for about 7 to 12 cycles, which used a sample-barcoded 5' primer along with a J-beta primer mix. MiXCR, run by TCRdb on the 5' RACE reads, gives a single entry per CDR3 protein. This table holds over 600,000 distinct CDR3 sequences, around two fifths found once. Sequenced: blood. The receptors here all came from a man older than 75 in good health.

The chain carries TRBV27 and TRBJ2-5, with 9 positions matching TRBD1. The CDR3 sequence is 16 residues long. The J segment lost 4 bases and the V segment lost 2 bases, leaving 8 bases of the junction unmatched. CDR1 is MNHEY, CDR2 SMNVEV, per germline (reference sequence). The CDR3 nucleotides read TGTGCCAGCAGTTTAAGGTGGACAGGGGCTGGAGAGACCCAGTACTTC. This gives the protein CASSLRWTGAGETQYF.

This clonotype was observed at least ten times. This rearrangement joins TRBV4-2 to TRBJ1-1; D is possibly TRBD1 (6 bases). The length of the CDR3 is 13 residues. Germline CDR1 is LGHNA and CDR2 is YNFKEQ. V lost 0 bases, J lost 11 bases, and 13 bases lay in between. In DNA, the CDR3 is TGTGCCAGCAGCCAAGAGGGGGGCAGACTCGCTTTCTTT. Translating gives CASSQEGGRLAFF.

The V gene is TRBV5-4, the J gene TRBJ2-5, with D hard to call. This CDR3 is built from 16 residues. The ends were cut back, 4 bases at V and 1 base at J, with 17 bases in the middle. Germline V gives CDR1 SGHNT, CDR2 YYREEE (reference sequence). The CDR3 protein is CASSPGRYPLQETQYF. CDR3 coding DNA: TGTGCCAGCAGCCCCGGAAGGTATCCCCTCCAAGAGACCCAGTACTTC.